One and the same sample provided the 28 T cell receptor beta chains below, sequenced in a study of T cell responses to AZD1222 COVID-19 vaccine. The protocol was immunoSEQ multiplex PCR, while the TCRdb copy is restricted to in-frame clones and leaves out a portion. The data show 66,000 or so clones, with roughly 84% seen just once and around a sixth held by the top ten. The specimen was peripheral blood, collected on day 0 of AZD1222 vaccination. The receptors shown here come from an adult in good health.

As DNA, the CDR3 is TGTGCCAGCTCACCAGGAGGAAGGATCTCCTACGAGCAGTACTTC. Translating it yields CASSPGGRISYEQYF. The V gene is TRBV18, the J gene TRBJ2-7; D may be TRBD2 (5 bases). Trimming removed 2 bases at V and 0 bases at J, with 11 bases between. The CDR3 is made up of 15 amino acids. CDR1 and CDR2 (germline): KGHSH, LQKENI.

This clone is termed medium-sized. This CDR3 reads CASSLTGLYGYTF. CDR3 bases: TGTGCCAGCAGCTTGACAGGCCTTTATGGCTACACCTTC. V usage is TRBV7-9 and J usage is TRBJ1-2; possibly TRBD1 for D (6 bases). V was clipped by 3 bases and J by 5 bases, with 10 bases between them. This CDR3 spans 13 amino acids. Germline-derived CDR1 and CDR2 are SEHNR and FQNEAQ (reference sequence).

This chain joins TRBV11-3 and TRBJ2-1; D unresolved. The germline V and J ends were trimmed by 6 bases and 9 bases, with 15 bases remaining between them. Germline values: CDR1 SGHNT, CDR2 YENEEA. This CDR3 region has 13 residues. CDR3 sequence (DNA): TGTGCCAGCAGTTACGAACCCCTCCGTGAGCAGTTCTTC. Residues: CASSYEPLREQFF.

The chain has TRBV15 and TRBJ1-4; 7 nucleotides line up with TRBD1. The V gene's germline CDR1 is LNHNV and CDR2 YYDKDF (reference sequence). With V trimmed by 9 bases and J by 6 bases, 10 bases remained unmatched. The CDR3 length is 14 residues. The DNA of the CDR3 is TGTGCCACTGGGAGAGGCAGGGGGGATGAAAAACTGTTTTTT. This gives the protein CATGRGRGDEKLFF.

CDR3 loop: CASSHQGIGNQPQHF. Written as DNA, the CDR3 is TGCGCCAGCAGCCACCAGGGAATCGGCAATCAGCCCCAGCATTTT. J is TRBJ1-5 and V is TRBV4-1; TRBD1 might be the D (5 bases). Germline CDR1 MGHRA, CDR2 YSYEKL. V dropped 3 bases and J dropped 2 bases, with 11 bases sitting between them. CDR3 length: 15 residues.

The V and J genes are TRBV3-1 (or the pseudogene TRBV3-2) and TRBJ2-7; 9 nucleotides agree with TRBD1. CDR1 is LGHDT, CDR2 YNNKEL, per germline (reference sequence). CDR3 size: 14 residues. Germline trimming cut 4 bases from V and 6 bases from J; bases unmatched to any gene: 7. DNA for the CDR3: TGTGCCAGCAGCCGGGACAGGGAAACGATCGAGCAGTACTTC. Translated: CASSRDRETIEQYF.

J is TRBJ2-2 and V is TRBV6-5, with TRBD1 matching 9 bases. Germline trimming cut 6 bases from V and 7 bases from J; bases unmatched to any gene: 6. In germline, CDR1 is MNHEY, CDR2 SVGAGI. This CDR3 is 14 amino acids long. Here the CDR3 reads CASRGDRANGELFF. The DNA for the CDR3 is TGTGCCAGCAGGGGGGACAGGGCCAACGGGGAGCTGTTTTTT.

This chain links TRBV12-3 or TRBV12-4 with TRBJ1-2; 9 positions match TRBD1. This CDR3 is 12 amino acids long. V lost 7 bases to trimming and J lost 8 bases; unmatched junction nucleotides: 5. In nucleotides, the CDR3 is TGTGCCAGCAACACAGGGGGCGGCGGCTACACCTTC. It codes for CASNTGGGGYTF.

The J gene is TRBJ2-6, the V gene TRBV19; D unclear. The CDR3 spans 13 residues. Trimming shortened V by 3 bases and J by 2 bases, and 2 bases separated the two germline ends. Germline loops: CDR1 LNHDA, CDR2 SQIVND (reference sequence). The CDR3 DNA is TGTGCCAGTAGTATCCCTGGGGCCAACGTCCTGACTTTC. This sequence encodes CASSIPGANVLTF.

The chain couples TRBV6-4 to TRBJ2-2; 7 bases map to TRBD1. The CDR3 runs 15 residues. The J segment lost 4 bases and the V segment lost 5 bases, leaving 7 bases of the junction unmatched. Germline V gene data show CDR1 as MRHNA and CDR2 as SNTAGT. DNA of the CDR3: TGTGCCAGCAGTCGGGACAGCAGAGGCACCGGGGAGCTGTTTTTT. Translated, it gives CASSRDSRGTGELFF.

The chain is built from TRBV7-9 and TRBJ2-7; D may be TRBD2 (5 bases). This CDR3 has 11 amino acids. Trimming shortened V by 7 bases and J by 6 bases, and 10 bases separated the two germline ends. Per germline, CDR1 SEHNR and CDR2 FQNEAQ (reference sequence). Here the CDR3 reads CASTQAGEQYF. In nucleotides, the CDR3 is TGTGCCAGCACCCAGGCGGGCGAGCAGTACTTC.

The gene calls are TRBV7-2 and TRBJ2-1; D unclear. Germline lookup yields CDR1 SGHTA and CDR2 FQGNSA. The germline V and J ends were trimmed by 0 bases and 6 bases, with 6 bases remaining between them. The CDR3 loop spans 13 amino acids. The CDR3 loop is CASSLAITNEQFF. The CDR3 bases are TGTGCCAGCAGCTTAGCAATTACCAATGAGCAGTTCTTC. The variable domain in full, with the rest retrieved from reference TRBV7-2 and TRBJ2-1, is GAGVSQSPSNKVTEKGKDVELRCDPISGHTALYWYRQSLGQGLEFLIYFQGNSAPDKSGLPSDRFSAERTGGSVSTLTIQRTQQEDSAVYLCASSLAITNEQFFGPGTRLTVL.

CDR3 region: CASSQESGVAAYEQYF. DNA of the CDR3: TGCGCCAGCAGCCAAGAAAGTGGAGTAGCGGCCTACGAGCAGTACTTC. The rearrangement links TRBV4-1 to TRBJ2-7; a possible D gene is TRBD2 (6 bases). Germline-derived CDR1 and CDR2 are MGHRA and YSYEKL. CDR3 length equals 16 residues. Trimming pared 0 bases from V and 2 bases from J, leaving 14 bases between.

This chain uses TRBV18 with TRBJ2-4; no clear D. Trimming removed 3 bases at V and 0 bases at J, with 9 bases between. The CDR3 consists of 15 residues. Per the germline V gene, CDR1 is KGHSH and CDR2 is LQKENI. The CDR3 spells CASSPQTVAKNIQYF. CDR3 in DNA: TGTGCCAGCTCACCTCAGACGGTAGCCAAAAACATTCAGTACTTC. The whole variable domain, filled in from reference TRBV18 and TRBJ2-4, reads NAGVMQNPRHLVRRRGQEARLRCSPMKGHSHVYWYRQLPEEGLKFMVYLQKENIIDESGMPKERFSAEFPKEGPSILRIQQVVRGDSAAYFCASSPQTVAKNIQYFGAGTRLSVL.

This chain joins TRBV7-2 and TRBJ1-6; 7 positions match TRBD1. CDR1 is SGHTA and CDR2 is FQGNSA in the germline V gene. The CDR3 has 14 amino acids. Trimming took 5 bases from V and 8 from J; bases not matched to a gene: 6. CDR3 DNA: TGTGCCAGCAGCCCTCAGGGGGATGATTCACCCCTCCACTTT. Amino acids: CASSPQGDDSPLHF.

The chain couples TRBV19 to TRBJ2-2; the D gene is possibly TRBD1 (6 bases). Between the trimmed V and J ends, which lost 3 bases and 8 bases, there was a span of 19 bases. This CDR3 spans 16 amino acids. The germline V gene encodes CDR1 LNHDA and CDR2 SQIVND (reference sequence). The CDR3 here is CASSIGLGQSTGELFF. The CDR3 nucleotides read TGTGCCAGTAGTATCGGGTTAGGACAGTCGACAGGGGAGCTGTTTTTT.

The V gene is TRBV14, the J gene TRBJ1-1, with D unclear. The CDR3 has 17 residues. Trimming stripped 4 bases from V and 6 bases from J, with 24 bases between. From germline, CDR1 is SGHDN and CDR2 FVKESK. CDR3 nucleotides: TGTGCCAGCAGCCCGTATTCCGGGTCGAAGTCAAGGGCTGAAGCTTTCTTT. This codes for CASSPYSGSKSRAEAFF. Full variable domain (outside the CDR3, taken from reference TRBV14 and TRBJ1-1): EAGVTQFPSHSVIEKGQTVTLRCDPISGHDNLYWYRRVMGKEIKFLLHFVKESKQDESGMPNNRFLAERTGGTYSTLKVQPAELEDSGVYFCASSPYSGSKSRAEAFFGQGTRLTVV.

This clone has just one count. The chain is built from TRBV3-1 (or the pseudogene TRBV3-2) and TRBJ2-5; 9 nucleotides line up with TRBD1. This CDR3 comprises 15 residues. Per germline, CDR1 LGHDT and CDR2 YNNKEL (reference sequence). V lost 4 bases and J lost 9; bases outside the gene matches: 12. CDR3 DNA sequence: TGTGCCAGCAGCCCCTCCCGGGACAGGGAATGGGCCCAGTACTTC. It translates to CASSPSRDREWAQYF.

CDR3 in amino acids: CASSFFTEAFF. As DNA, the CDR3 is TGTGCCAGCAGCTTTTTCACTGAAGCTTTCTTT. The chain recombines TRBV7-9 with TRBJ1-1, with D unresolved. The V gene's germline CDR1 is SEHNR and CDR2 FQNEAQ (reference sequence). V lost 3 bases and J lost 4, with 3 bases in between. This CDR3 is built from 11 residues.

J is TRBJ1-4 and V is TRBV5-6, with D tentatively TRBD1 (5 bases). Trimming took 4 bases from V and 7 from J, leaving 11 bases between them. The CDR3 sequence is 13 residues long. CDR1 and CDR2 from the germline V gene are SGHDT and YYEEEE. CDR3 bases: TGTGCCAGCAGCACCCTCGGGGCTGAAAAACTGTTTTTT. Amino acids: CASSTLGAEKLFF. Complete variable domain (other parts from reference TRBV5-6 and TRBJ1-4): DAGVTQSPTHLIKTRGQQVTLRCSPKSGHDTVSWYQQALGQGPQFIFQYYEEEERQRGNFPDRFSGHQFPNYSSELNVNALLLGDSALYLCASSTLGAEKLFFGSGTQLSVL.

V gene TRBV6-5 combines with J gene TRBJ2-4; D remains ambiguous. The V end lost 2 bases, the J end lost 0 bases, and 11 bases lay between the germline ends. The CDR3 loop spans 16 amino acids. Per the germline V gene, CDR1 is MNHEY and CDR2 is SVGAGI. In DNA form, the CDR3 reads TGTGCCAGCAGTTACGGTTTACTCCTAGCCAAAAACATTCAGTACTTC. It encodes CASSYGLLLAKNIQYF.

This sequence joins TRBV6-5 and TRBJ2-1; 11 nucleotides agree with TRBD2. This CDR3 contains 15 residues. With V trimmed by 6 bases and J by 4 bases, 5 bases remained unmatched. Germline assignment: CDR1 MNHEY and CDR2 SVGAGI. The CDR3 DNA reads as TGTGCCAGCAGCATACTAGCGGGAGAGTACAATGAGCAGTTCTTC. It translates to CASSILAGEYNEQFF.

This clone was seen just once. The chain recombines TRBV18 with TRBJ1-1; D may be TRBD1 (5 bases). There are 13 residues in the CDR3. V gave up 1 base and J gave up 3 bases, with 6 bases separating them. Germline V lookup: CDR1 KGHSH, CDR2 LQKENI. CDR3 DNA: TGTGCCAGCTCACCACGAGGGGACACTGAAGCTTTCTTT. It is translated as CASSPRGDTEAFF.

V and J are TRBV25-1 and TRBJ2-7; 8 nucleotides agree with TRBD2. CDR1 is MGHDK and CDR2 is SYGVNS in the germline V gene. The CDR3 loop spans 13 amino acids. After removal of 4 bases from V and 6 bases from J, the junction contained 5 bases not matched to a gene. CDR3 amino acids: CASSVAGRSEQYF. DNA of the CDR3: TGTGCCAGCAGTGTAGCGGGGAGGTCCGAGCAGTACTTC.

The rearrangement uses TRBV2 and TRBJ1-1, with D possibly matching TRBD1 (6 bases). Germline V gene lookup returns CDR1 SNHLY and CDR2 FYNNEI. This CDR3 contains 13 residues. Trimming shortened V by 1 base and J by 11 bases, and 14 bases separated the two germline ends. CDR3 protein: CASSEGGGREAFF. CDR3 DNA: TGTGCCAGCAGTGAAGGCGGGGGCAGGGAGGCTTTCTTT.

The rearrangement joins TRBV7-3 to TRBJ2-3, with a weak D call TRBD2 (6 bases). Germline V gene lookup returns CDR1 SGHTA and CDR2 FQGTGA. This CDR3 contains 14 residues. Trimming removed 4 bases from V and 5 bases from J, with 13 bases in between. CDR3 DNA sequence: TGTGCCAGCAGCTACTGGGGCGGGATAGATACGCAGTATTTT. Protein: CASSYWGGIDTQYF.

The chain joins TRBV19 to TRBJ1-2; the D gene is possibly TRBD1 (5 bases). CDR3 size: 16 residues. CDR1 is LNHDA, CDR2 SQIVND, per germline (reference sequence). Trimming pared 1 base from V and 4 bases from J, leaving 16 bases between. CDR3 amino acids: CASSIGGSRVSYGYTF. In DNA form, the CDR3 reads TGTGCCAGTAGTATAGGGGGCTCGCGCGTCTCCTATGGCTACACCTTC.

The chain is built from TRBV29-1 and TRBJ1-2; D is unclear. This CDR3 has 13 residues. Germline assignment: CDR1 SQVTM and CDR2 ANQGSEA. V was cut by 6 bases and J by 2 bases, with 13 bases left in between. The CDR3 DNA is TGCAGCGTATCGGTGGGGTCAAACTATGGCTACACCTTC. It specifies CSVSVGSNYGYTF.